This T cell receptor beta chain comes out of a study of beta chain features in type 1 diabetes. Reverse transcription of all isolated RNA meant that expressed TCRB transcripts were sequenced. Naive, central memory and regulatory T cell samples produced a mean of about 3.5 million reads. Data came from immunoSEQ multiplex PCR; TCRdb stores just in-frame clones and leaves some out. The sample yields 620,000 or so clones, around 15% seen once. The CDR3 consists of 15 residues. The germline CDR1 and CDR2 sequences are SGHRS and YFSETQ. The V and J ends lost 3 bases and 3 bases respectively, with 13 bases between them.

The clonotype originates from a man younger than 30 in good health. The V and J genes are TRBV5-1 and TRBJ1-5, with D perhaps TRBD1 (6 bases). The sample comprised naive CD4+ T cells from blood. CDR3 amino acids: CASSYSGEFNQPQHF. The CDR3 DNA sequence: TGCGCCAGCAGCTACTCAGGGGAGTTCAATCAGCCCCAGCATTTT. Looking up the rest from reference TRBV5-1 and TRBJ1-5 gives the full variable domain: KAGVTQTPRYLIKTRGQQVTLSCSPISGHRSVSWYQQTPGQGLQFLFEYFSETQRNKGNFPGRFSGRQFSNSRSEMNVSTLELGDSALYLCASSYSGEFNQPQHFGDGTRLSIL.